These 4 T cell receptor beta chains were all obtained from the same sample, sequenced in a study of shared clonotypes between healthy human individuals. Clones were read by immunoSEQ multiplex PCR, and TCRdb kept only the in-frame ones, dropping some. The table shows about 980,000 clones, with 60% to 85% occurring only once. The specimen was memory CD4+ T cells sorted from blood. Specified subset: CD45RA-negative fraction. These receptors were collected from a man aged 18-30 years in good health.

This clone appeared a single time. The chain carries TRBV2 and TRBJ1-2; 9 bases fit TRBD1. The CDR3 has 12 amino acids. From germline, CDR1 is SNHLY and CDR2 FYNNEI. V lost 6 bases to trimming and J lost 8 bases; unmatched junction nucleotides: 4. CDR3 region: CASSLGQGGYTF. As DNA, the CDR3 is TGTGCCAGCAGCTTGGGACAGGGCGGCTACACCTTC.

The chain employs TRBV4-1 and TRBJ2-5, with TRBD2 matching over 7 bases. The CDR3 has 17 amino acids. J gave up 5 bases and V 4 bases, and 16 bases lay outside the gene matches. Germline values: CDR1 MGHRA, CDR2 YSYEKL. CDR3 DNA: TGCGCCAGCAGCCGCGACGGTCTAGCGGCCTCGGGGGAGACCCAGTACTTC. This encodes CASSRDGLAASGETQYF.

This clone was observed at least ten times. The V and J genes are TRBV28 and TRBJ2-7; tentatively, D is TRBD2 (7 bases). Trimming removed 7 bases from V and 0 bases from J, with 19 bases in between. The CDR3 contains 16 residues. Per the germline V gene, CDR1 is MDHEN and CDR2 is SYDVKM. The CDR3 reads CASTQTGGPNSYEQYF. The CDR3 coding sequence is TGTGCCAGCACCCAGACCGGGGGGCCCAACTCCTACGAGCAGTACTTC.

The chain is built from TRBV27 and TRBJ1-3, with D perhaps TRBD1 (6 bases). Germline V gives CDR1 MNHEY, CDR2 SMNVEV (reference sequence). V was clipped by 9 bases and J by 0 bases, with 21 bases between them. The length of the CDR3 is 17 residues. The CDR3 is CARIGPGAWSSGNTIYF. The CDR3 DNA follows: TGTGCCAGAATCGGGCCGGGGGCCTGGAGCTCTGGAAACACCATATATTTT.